The rows below give T cell receptor beta chains drawn from one sample of a study of response to subunit inactivated influenza vaccine. TCRdb called the RT-PCR reads again in MiXCR, with one record for every CDR3 protein. Among 450,000 to 600,000 distinct CDR3 sequences, approximately 6.9% were seen once, and the ten largest hold about an eighth. The sample consisted of PBMCs from blood, taken less than 30 months after vaccination. These TCRs come from a man between 50 and 75 years old who received an inactivated influenza vaccine. CDR3s include the opening cysteine and the closing phenylalanine or tryptophan.

TRBV6-2/TRBV6-3	TRBJ2-7	CASSQGQRGISYEQYF
TRBV30	TRBJ2-1	CAWSRAGTSQFF
TRBV7-9	TRBJ2-5	CASSSELGRRQGETQYF
TRBV4-3	TRBJ2-3	CASSQGAGGKWADTQYF
TRBV11-2	TRBJ2-3	CASSSGPRDTQYF
TRBV9	TRBJ1-1	CASSVEARANTEAFF
TRBV6-1	TRBJ2-6	CASRGQGETGANVLTF
TRBV5-1	TRBJ2-3	CASSPASPSTDTQYF
TRBV5-5	TRBJ1-2	CASSPTGAYGYTF
TRBV3-1	TRBJ2-2	CASEGFQGELFF
TRBV7-9	TRBJ2-4	CASSVDRLAKNIQYF
TRBV6-5	TRBJ2-7	CASSYSRGRAEQYF
TRBV14	TRBJ2-1	CASSQAARQGEQFF
TRBV14	TRBJ1-2	CASSQDSRAYGYTF
TRBV12-3/TRBV12-4	TRBJ1-5	CASSRGTKGQPQHF
TRBV7-7	TRBJ2-1	CASSPITGHNEQFF
TRBV12-3/TRBV12-4	TRBJ1-2	CASSSGLGYTF
TRBV5-5	TRBJ1-2	CASKLLTGNSDGYTF
TRBV14	TRBJ1-3	CASSHQYSSGNTIYF
TRBV20-1	TRBJ1-2	CSAAGVNYGYTF
TRBV29-1	TRBJ2-1	CSVAQGPPSSYNEQFF
TRBV5-1	TRBJ2-2	CASSLQGFNRNGELFF
TRBV9	TRBJ2-1	CASSTSGSSYNEQFF
TRBV7-7	TRBJ2-1	CASSKATSGAIGAYNEQFF
TRBV7-2	TRBJ1-6	CASSLSGYNSPLHF
TRBV6-1	TRBJ2-3	CASRAGQLSTDTQYF
TRBV7-2	TRBJ2-5	CASSFSGGLGSETQYF
TRBV7-8	TRBJ2-1	CASSLAGLGQSSYNEQFF
TRBV29-1	TRBJ1-1	CSVTGLVTEAFF
TRBV6-2/TRBV6-3	TRBJ2-7	CASSYGLSGRAPYEQYF
TRBV5-1	TRBJ1-1	CASSDRGHMNTEAFF
TRBV5-5	TRBJ2-2	CASSLEAAPNTGELFF